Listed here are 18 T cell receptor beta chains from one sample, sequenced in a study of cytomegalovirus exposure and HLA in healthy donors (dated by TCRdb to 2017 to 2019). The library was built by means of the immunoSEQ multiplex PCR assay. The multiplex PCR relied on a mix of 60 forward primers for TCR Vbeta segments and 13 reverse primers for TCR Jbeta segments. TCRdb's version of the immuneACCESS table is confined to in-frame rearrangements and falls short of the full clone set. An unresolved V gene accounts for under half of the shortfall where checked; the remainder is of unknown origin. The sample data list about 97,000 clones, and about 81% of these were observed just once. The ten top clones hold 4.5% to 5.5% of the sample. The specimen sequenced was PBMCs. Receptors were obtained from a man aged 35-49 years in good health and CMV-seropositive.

The DNA of the CDR3 is TGTGCCAGCAGTTACTGGGCAGGCGCGAACACTGAAGCTTTCTTT. Protein sequence: CASSYWAGANTEAFF. V gene TRBV6-5 combines with J gene TRBJ1-1; D is ambiguous. The V gene's germline CDR1 is MNHEY and CDR2 SVGAGI. The CDR3 has 15 residues. V lost 1 base and J 1 base, leaving 10 bases between the germline ends.

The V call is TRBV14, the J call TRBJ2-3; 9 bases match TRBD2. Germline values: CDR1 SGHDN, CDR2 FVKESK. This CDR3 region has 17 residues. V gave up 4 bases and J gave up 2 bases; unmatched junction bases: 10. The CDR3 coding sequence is TGTGCCAGCAGCCGAGTGGTACTAGCGGGCCACACAGATACGCAGTATTTT. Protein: CASSRVVLAGHTDTQYF. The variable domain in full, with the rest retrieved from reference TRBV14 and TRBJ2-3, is EAGVTQFPSHSVIEKGQTVTLRCDPISGHDNLYWYRRVMGKEIKFLLHFVKESKQDESGMPNNRFLAERTGGTYSTLKVQPAELEDSGVYFCASSRVVLAGHTDTQYFGPGTRLTVL.

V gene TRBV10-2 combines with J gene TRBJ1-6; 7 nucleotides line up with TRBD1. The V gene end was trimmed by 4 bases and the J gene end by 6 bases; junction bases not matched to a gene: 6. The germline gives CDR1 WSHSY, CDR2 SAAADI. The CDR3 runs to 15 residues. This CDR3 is CASSVDRAANSPLHF. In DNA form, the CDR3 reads TGCGCCAGCAGTGTTGACAGGGCGGCTAATTCACCCCTCCACTTT.

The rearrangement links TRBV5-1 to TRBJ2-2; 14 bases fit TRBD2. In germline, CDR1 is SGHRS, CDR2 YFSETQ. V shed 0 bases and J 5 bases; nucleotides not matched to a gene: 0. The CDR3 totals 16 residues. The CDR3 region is CASSLGLAGGTGELFF. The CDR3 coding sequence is TGCGCCAGCAGCTTGGGACTAGCGGGAGGGACCGGGGAGCTGTTTTTT.

DNA of the CDR3: TGTGCCAGCAGCTTAGGAGATTCGGGGGAGACCCAGTACTTC. This sequence encodes CASSLGDSGETQYF. The rearrangement joins TRBV7-7 to TRBJ2-5, with D possibly being TRBD2 (5 bases). The CDR3 has 14 amino acids. Per the germline V gene, CDR1 is SSHAT and CDR2 is FNYEAQ (reference sequence). Trimming removed 1 base from V and 5 bases from J, with 11 bases in between.

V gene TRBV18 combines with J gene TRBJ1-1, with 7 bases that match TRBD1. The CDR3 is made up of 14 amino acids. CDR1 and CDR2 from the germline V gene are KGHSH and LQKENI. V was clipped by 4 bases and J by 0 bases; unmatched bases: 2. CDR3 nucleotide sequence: TGTGCCAGCTCACTTGGACAGGTGAACACTGAAGCTTTCTTT. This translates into CASSLGQVNTEAFF.

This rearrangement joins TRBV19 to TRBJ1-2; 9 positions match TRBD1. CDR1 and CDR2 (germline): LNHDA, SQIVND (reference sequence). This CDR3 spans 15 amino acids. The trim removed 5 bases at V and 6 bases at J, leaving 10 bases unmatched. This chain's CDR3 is CASSLPGQGRNGYTF. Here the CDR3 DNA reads TGTGCCAGTAGTCTCCCGGGACAGGGTAGGAATGGCTACACCTTC.

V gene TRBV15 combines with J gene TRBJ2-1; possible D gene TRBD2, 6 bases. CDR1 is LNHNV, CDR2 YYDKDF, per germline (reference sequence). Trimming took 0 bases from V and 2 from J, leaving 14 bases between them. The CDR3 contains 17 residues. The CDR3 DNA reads TGTGCCACCAGCAGAGATTGGACGGGAGCGGCCTACAATGAGCAGTTCTTC. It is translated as CATSRDWTGAAYNEQFF.

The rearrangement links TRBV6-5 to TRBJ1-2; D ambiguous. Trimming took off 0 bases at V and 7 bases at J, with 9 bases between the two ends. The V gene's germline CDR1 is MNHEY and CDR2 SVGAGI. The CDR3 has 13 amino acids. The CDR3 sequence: CASSYSTRGGYTF. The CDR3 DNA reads TGTGCCAGCAGTTACTCGACCCGGGGTGGCTACACCTTC.

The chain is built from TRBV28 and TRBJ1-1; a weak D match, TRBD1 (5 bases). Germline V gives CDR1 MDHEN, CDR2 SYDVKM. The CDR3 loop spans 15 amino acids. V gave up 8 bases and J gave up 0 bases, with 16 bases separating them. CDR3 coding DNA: TGTGCCAGCCGCTTAGCAGGGTCCATGAACACTGAAGCTTTCTTT. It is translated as CASRLAGSMNTEAFF.

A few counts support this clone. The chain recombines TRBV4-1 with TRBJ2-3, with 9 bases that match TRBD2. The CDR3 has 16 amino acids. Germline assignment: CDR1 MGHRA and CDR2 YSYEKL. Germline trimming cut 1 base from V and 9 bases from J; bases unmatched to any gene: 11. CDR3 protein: CASSQGWGGAGGTQYF. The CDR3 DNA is TGCGCCAGCAGCCAAGGATGGGGAGGCGCGGGGGGGACGCAGTATTTT.

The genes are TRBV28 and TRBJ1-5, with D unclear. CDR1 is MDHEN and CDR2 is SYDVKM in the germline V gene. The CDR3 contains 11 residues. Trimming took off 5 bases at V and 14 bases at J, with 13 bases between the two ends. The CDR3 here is CASSTSEVEHF. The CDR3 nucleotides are TGTGCCAGCAGTACCTCAGAGGTGGAGCATTTT.

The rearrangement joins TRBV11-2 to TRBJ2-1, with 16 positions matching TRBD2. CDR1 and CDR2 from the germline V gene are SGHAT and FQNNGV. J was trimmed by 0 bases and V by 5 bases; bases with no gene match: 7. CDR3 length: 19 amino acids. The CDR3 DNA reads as TGTGCCAGCAGCCCAGGGACTAGCGGGAGGGCATACTCCTACAATGAGCAGTTCTTC. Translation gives CASSPGTSGRAYSYNEQFF.

The DNA for the CDR3 is TGCGCCAGCAGCTTAAATCCAGGGTACTTAGGGGAGCAGTTCTTC. It translates to CASSLNPGYLGEQFF. The V call is TRBV5-1, the J call TRBJ2-1; D possibly corresponds to TRBD1 (5 bases). V lost 2 bases and J lost 10, with 19 bases in between. Germline V gene sequence: CDR1 SGHRS, CDR2 YFSETQ. The CDR3 totals 15 residues.

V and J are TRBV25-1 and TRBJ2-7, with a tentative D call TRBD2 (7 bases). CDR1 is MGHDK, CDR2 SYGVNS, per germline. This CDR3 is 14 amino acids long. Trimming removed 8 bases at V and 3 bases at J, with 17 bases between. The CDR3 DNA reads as TGTGCCAGCGGTAAACTAGGGGGGGGCTACGAGCAGTACTTC. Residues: CASGKLGGGYEQYF.

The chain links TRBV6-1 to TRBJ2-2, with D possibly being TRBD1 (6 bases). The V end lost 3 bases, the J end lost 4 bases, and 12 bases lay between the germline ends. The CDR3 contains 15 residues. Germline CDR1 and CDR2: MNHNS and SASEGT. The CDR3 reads CASSERDTSTGELFF. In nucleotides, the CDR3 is TGTGCCAGCAGTGAGAGGGACACGAGCACCGGGGAGCTGTTTTTT.

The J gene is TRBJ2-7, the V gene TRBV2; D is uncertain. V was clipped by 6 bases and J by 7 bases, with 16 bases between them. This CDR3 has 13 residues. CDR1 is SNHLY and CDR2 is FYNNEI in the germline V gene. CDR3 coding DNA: TGTGCCAGCAGGACACTGGCGCCATCAGAGCAGTACTTC. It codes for CASRTLAPSEQYF.

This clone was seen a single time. Here the CDR3 DNA reads TGCAGCGTATACGGACAGGGCTTCTACAATGAGCAGTTCTTC. Its translation is CSVYGQGFYNEQFF. This chain connects TRBV29-1 to TRBJ2-1; 8 nucleotides line up with TRBD1. The germline V gene encodes CDR1 SQVTM and CDR2 ANQGSEA. V was pared by 6 bases and J by 3 bases, with 7 bases of the junction left unmatched. The CDR3 consists of 14 residues.